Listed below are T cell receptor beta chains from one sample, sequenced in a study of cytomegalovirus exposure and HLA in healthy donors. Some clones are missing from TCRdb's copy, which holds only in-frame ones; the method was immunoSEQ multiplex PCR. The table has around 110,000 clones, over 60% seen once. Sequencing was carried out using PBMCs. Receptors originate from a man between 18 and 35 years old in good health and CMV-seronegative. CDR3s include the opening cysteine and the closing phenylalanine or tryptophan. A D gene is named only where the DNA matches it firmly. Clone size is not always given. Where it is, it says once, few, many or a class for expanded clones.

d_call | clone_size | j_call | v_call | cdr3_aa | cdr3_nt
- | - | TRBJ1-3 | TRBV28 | CASSPLLSRSTIYF | TGTGCCAGCAGTCCGCTGTTGAGTCGAAGCACCATATATTTT
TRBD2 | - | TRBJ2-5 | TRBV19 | CASSIFPGVAGAQETQYF | TGTGCCAGTAGTATCTTCCCCGGGGTAGCGGGGGCCCAAGAGACCCAGTACTTC
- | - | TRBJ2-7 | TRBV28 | CASRLGAYEQYF | TGTGCCAGCCGACTGGGTGCGTACGAGCAGTACTTC
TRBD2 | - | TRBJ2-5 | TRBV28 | CASSLMSSGETQYF | TGTGCCAGCAGTTTGATGTCTAGCGGGGAGACCCAGTACTTC
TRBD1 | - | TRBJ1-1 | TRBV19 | CASSTQGDTEAFF | TGTGCCAGTAGCACGCAGGGGGACACTGAAGCTTTCTTT
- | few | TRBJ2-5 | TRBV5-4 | CASSKDFQETQYF | TGTGCCAGCAGCAAGGACTTCCAAGAGACCCAGTACTTC
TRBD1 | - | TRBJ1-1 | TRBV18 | CASSTTDRGNAEAFF | TGTGCCAGCTCAACCACCGACAGGGGGAACGCTGAAGCTTTCTTT
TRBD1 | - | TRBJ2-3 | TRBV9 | CASGQGNTDTQYF | TGTGCCAGCGGACAGGGGAATACAGATACGCAGTATTTT
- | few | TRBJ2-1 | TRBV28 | CASTPGTFYNEQFF | TGTGCCAGCACCCCCGGGACTTTCTACAATGAGCAGTTCTTC
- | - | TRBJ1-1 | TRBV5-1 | CASSLKGNGRDTEAFF | TGCGCCAGCAGCTTAAAAGGTAACGGGAGGGACACTGAAGCTTTCTTT